This passage covers 27 T cell receptor beta chains from one sample sequenced in a study of blood T cells in healthy people across ages. Together with a sample-barcoded 5' primer, a J-beta primer mix was included in a second PCR lasting about 7 to 11 cycles. TCRdb reprocessed the 5' RACE reads with MiXCR, giving one entry per CDR3 protein. The sample shows 550,000 to 600,000 distinct CDR3 sequences, under 55% of them seen only once. The material sequenced was blood. All receptors come from a man older than 75 in good health.

In this sample, this clonotype turned up a few times. The chain is built from TRBV29-1 and TRBJ2-1; 8 bases map to TRBD1. With V trimmed by 4 bases and J by 6 bases, 8 bases remained unmatched. The CDR3 consists of 14 residues. CDR1 is SQVTM, CDR2 ANQGSEA, per germline. CDR3 DNA sequence: TGCAGCGTTGGGAAGCGGACAGGGAGCAATGAGCAGTTCTTC. The encoded protein is CSVGKRTGSNEQFF.

The chain links TRBV28 to TRBJ2-2; either TRBD1 or TRBD2 may fit D (6 bases each). This CDR3 is 15 amino acids long. Germline lookup yields CDR1 MDHEN and CDR2 SYDVKM. The V end was cut by 6 bases, the J end by 1 base, with 12 bases between. The CDR3 loop reads CASRARGENTGELFF. CDR3 nucleotide sequence: TGTGCCAGCAGGGCAAGGGGGGAGAACACCGGGGAGCTGTTTTTT.

Only a few counts were recorded for this clonotype. This chain connects TRBV27 to TRBJ1-2; maybe TRBD1 (6 bases). In germline, CDR1 is MNHEY, CDR2 SMNVEV (reference sequence). The V and J ends lost 6 bases and 5 bases respectively, with 13 bases between them. The CDR3 runs 13 residues. The CDR3 loop reads CASRQGGNYGYTF. The CDR3 DNA reads as TGTGCCAGCAGGCAAGGGGGAAATTATGGCTACACCTTC.

This rearrangement joins TRBV24-1 to TRBJ2-1, with D unresolved. The V end was cut by 3 bases, the J end by 8 bases, with 10 bases between. This CDR3 has 13 amino acids. The germline V gene encodes CDR1 KGHDR and CDR2 SFDVKD. CDR3 in amino acids: CATSDLVGDEQFF. CDR3 coding DNA: TGTGCCACCAGTGATCTGGTTGGGGATGAGCAGTTCTTC.

Note on this clonotype: A junction end diverges from the germline sequence, so it may reflect a read error. For the CDR3, the DNA is TGTGCCAGCAGCAGAAAGTTACACCTGACAGGGGATTCCTACAATGGGCAGTTCTTC. This gives the protein CASSRKLHLTGDSYNGQFF. The chain carries TRBV6-1 and TRBJ2-1; 8 positions match TRBD1. CDR3 size: 19 residues. CDR1 is MNHNS, CDR2 SASEGT, per germline.

V gene TRBV4-2 combines with J gene TRBJ1-2; TRBD1 is a possible D gene (6 bases). The CDR3 length is 16 residues. V lost 4 bases to trimming and J lost 0 bases, with 15 bases between them. The germline CDR1 and CDR2 sequences are LGHNA and YNFKEQ. The CDR3 sequence is CASSRNVGGANYGYTF. CDR3 DNA sequence: TGTGCCAGCAGCCGTAATGTAGGGGGAGCTAACTATGGCTACACCTTC.

The gene calls are TRBV3-1 and TRBJ2-1; D gene uncertain. The CDR3 sequence is 16 residues long. Trimming left V 6 bases short and J 1 base short, with 16 bases between. Per germline, CDR1 LGHDT and CDR2 YNNKEL (reference sequence). The CDR3 DNA reads as TGTGCCAGCAGTCCCTCTGGCCTGACTTCCTACAATGAGCAGTTCTTC. This gives the protein CASSPSGLTSYNEQFF.

This clonotype appeared a few times. The V and J genes are TRBV7-2 and TRBJ2-5; D is ambiguous. The CDR3 has 12 amino acids. Trimming took off 2 bases at V and 7 bases at J, with 8 bases between the two ends. Germline V gene lookup returns CDR1 SGHTA and CDR2 FQGNSA. CDR3 sequence: CASSLNLGTQYF. The CDR3 DNA reads as TGTGCCAGCAGCTTAAATCTTGGGACCCAGTACTTC.

This chain links TRBV18 with TRBJ1-5, with TRBD1 matching over 7 bases. The CDR3 totals 15 residues. Germline trimming cut 8 bases from V and 2 bases from J; bases unmatched to any gene: 9. Germline V gives CDR1 KGHSH, CDR2 LQKENI. Here the CDR3 DNA reads TGTGCCAGCGCCGACAGGGACGGAGGCAATCAGCCCCAGCATTTT. As protein: CASADRDGGNQPQHF.

The chain carries TRBV4-3 and TRBJ1-2; 9 bases line up with TRBD1. From germline, CDR1 is LGHNA and CDR2 YSLEER. This CDR3 has 15 amino acids. Trimming at V came to 2 bases and at J to 7 bases, leaving 8 bases not matched to a gene. The CDR3 bases are TGCGCCAGCAGCCAACACGGGGGACAGGGAAGTGGCTACACCTTC. It encodes CASSQHGGQGSGYTF.

The chain joins TRBV12-3 or TRBV12-4 to TRBJ1-1; TRBD1 is a possible D gene (6 bases). The CDR3 is 11 residues long. Trimming removed 5 bases from V and 8 bases from J, with 9 bases in between. CDR3 DNA sequence: TGTGCCAGCAGTGCAGACAGGGAAGCTTTCTTT. Translating gives CASSADREAFF.

This rearrangement joins TRBV6-2 or TRBV6-3 to TRBJ1-2, with a tentative D call TRBD1 (6 bases). With 10 bases removed from V and 8 bases from J, the gap between germline ends came to 17 bases. Per germline, CDR1 MNHEY and CDR2 SVGEGT. CDR3 size: 12 residues. This CDR3 is CAIQDSMMGYTF. Written as DNA, the CDR3 is TGTGCCATCCAGGACAGTATGATGGGCTACACCTTC.

V is TRBV20-1 and J is TRBJ2-4; D is perhaps TRBD1 or TRBD2 (6 bases each). The DNA end lines up better with TRBJ2-7; the J call may be wrong. Germline V gene lookup returns CDR1 DFQATT and CDR2 SNEGSKA (reference sequence). This CDR3 region has 15 residues. CDR3 nucleotides: TGCAGTGCTAGTTCGGTGGGGGGCAATACCTACGAGCAGTACTTC. Translating it yields CSASSVGGNTYEQYF.

The CDR3 DNA reads as TGTGCCAGCAGCTTAGCTGGGACAGCTCCGGAGACCCAGTACTTC. Translating gives CASSLAGTAPETQYF. This chain joins TRBV7-2 and TRBJ2-5, with 7 bases that match TRBD1. Germline loops: CDR1 SGHTA, CDR2 FQGNSA. The CDR3 consists of 15 residues. V shed 0 bases and J 5 bases; nucleotides not matched to a gene: 6.

The chain employs TRBV5-1 and TRBJ2-7; 9 bases line up with TRBD1. V gave up 0 bases and J gave up 6 bases; unmatched junction bases: 10. The CDR3 consists of 16 residues. Germline CDR1 reads SGHRS; CDR2 reads YFSETQ. The CDR3 sequence: CASSLGNRGQEVEQYF. The CDR3 DNA sequence: TGCGCCAGCAGCTTGGGGAACAGGGGGCAAGAGGTCGAGCAGTACTTC.

The gene calls are TRBV7-8 and TRBJ1-2, with 7 nucleotides matching TRBD1. With V trimmed by 7 bases and J by 5 bases, 13 bases remained unmatched. The CDR3 contains 15 residues. Per germline, CDR1 SGHVS and CDR2 FQNEAQ. The CDR3 protein is CASTQGGDLGYGYTF. For the CDR3, the DNA is TGTGCCAGCACCCAGGGGGGTGACTTGGGGTATGGCTACACCTTC.

The genes are TRBV4-2 and TRBJ2-3; 14 bases align to TRBD2. This CDR3 contains 15 residues. J lost 6 bases, V lost 4 bases, and 3 bases had no gene match. Germline V CDR1 and CDR2: LGHNA, YNFKEQ. The CDR3 DNA sequence: TGTGCCAGCAGCCCACGGACTAGCGGGAGGGATACGCAGTATTTT. Its translation: CASSPRTSGRDTQYF.

This clonotype was counted only a few times. A read error is possible here, since a much larger clone lies one base away. The rearrangement joins TRBV6-6 to TRBJ2-5, with TRBD2 matching over 8 bases. This CDR3 is 15 amino acids long. Germline CDR1 MNHNY, CDR2 SVGAGI (reference sequence). V dropped 0 bases and J dropped 11; count of bases not matched to a gene: 11. The CDR3 is CASSYSRGLDYEQYF. The CDR3 DNA is TGTGCCAGCAGTTACTCGAGGGGACTAGACTATGAGCAGTACTTC.

This clonotype was seen more than once but under ten times. The V gene is TRBV7-3, the J gene TRBJ1-2, with 9 nucleotides matching TRBD1. Germline CDR1 and CDR2: SGHTA and FQGTGA. After removal of 0 bases from V and 4 bases from J, the junction contained 6 bases not matched to a gene. The length of the CDR3 is 16 residues. The DNA for the CDR3 is TGTGCCAGCAGCTTAACAGGACAGGGGACGATCTATGGCTACACCTTC. It yields the protein CASSLTGQGTIYGYTF.

This clonotype showed up just a few times. This sequence joins TRBV7-2 and TRBJ1-4; D might be TRBD1 (5 bases). The germline V gene encodes CDR1 SGHTA and CDR2 FQGNSA. Trimming removed 2 bases from V and 2 bases from J, with 12 bases in between. The CDR3 spans 16 residues. The CDR3 region is CASSLLLGATNEKLFF. CDR3 in DNA: TGTGCCAGCAGCTTACTCCTCGGGGCGACTAATGAAAAACTGTTTTTT.

The table lists this clonotype with a few counts. The CDR3 nucleotides read TGTGCCTGGGGGGGAGGGGGCAATCAGCCCCAGCATTTT. Its translation: CAWGGGGNQPQHF. This chain joins TRBV30 and TRBJ1-5; D is perhaps TRBD1 (5 bases). V was trimmed by 5 bases and J by 2 bases, leaving 10 bases between them. The CDR3 runs to 13 residues. CDR1 is GTSNPN and CDR2 is SVGIG in the germline V gene (reference sequence).

This clonotype was counted many times. CDR3 amino acids: CASSPPILAGEGELFF. As DNA, the CDR3 is TGTGCCAGCAGTCCCCCCATACTAGCGGGAGAAGGGGAGCTGTTTTTT. The genes are TRBV6-6 and TRBJ2-2; 11 bases fit TRBD2. Germline-derived CDR1 and CDR2 are MNHNY and SVGAGI (reference sequence). This CDR3 has 16 amino acids. V was pared by 5 bases and J by 8 bases, with 10 bases of the junction left unmatched.

The chain links TRBV27 to TRBJ1-1; unclear D gene. Germline CDR1 and CDR2: MNHEY and SMNVEV (reference sequence). The CDR3 has 15 amino acids. V gave up 5 bases and J gave up 0 bases, with 13 bases separating them. CDR3 nucleotides: TGTGCCAGCAGTCCCCCGGCCCCGATGAACACTGAAGCTTTCTTT. It encodes CASSPPAPMNTEAFF.

The genes are TRBV18 and TRBJ2-7; the D is unclear. The CDR3 runs 13 residues. Trimming stripped 8 bases from V and 3 bases from J, with 14 bases between. The germline V gene encodes CDR1 KGHSH and CDR2 LQKENI. The DNA of the CDR3 is TGTGCCAGCCCAGACACGTTCGTCTACGAGCAGTACTTC. It codes for CASPDTFVYEQYF. Based on the CDR3 plus reference TRBV18 and TRBJ2-7, the full variable domain is NAGVMQNPRHLVRRRGQEARLRCSPMKGHSHVYWYRQLPEEGLKFMVYLQKENIIDESGMPKERFSAEFPKEGPSILRIQQVVRGDSAAYFCASPDTFVYEQYFGPGTRLTVT.

This chain connects TRBV7-2 to TRBJ1-2; a possible D gene is TRBD1 (5 bases). Per germline, CDR1 SGHTA and CDR2 FQGNSA. The CDR3 loop spans 14 amino acids. Trimming took 5 bases from V and 7 from J, leaving 17 bases between them. The CDR3: CASSPGLGEAGYTF. The CDR3 DNA sequence: TGTGCCAGCAGCCCCGGTCTAGGGGAGGCTGGCTACACCTTC.

The chain uses TRBV3-1 and TRBJ2-1, with 9 nucleotides matching TRBD2. With 2 bases clipped from V and 6 bases from J, the junction kept 5 bases outside the gene matches. The CDR3 is 15 residues long. CDR1 is LGHDT and CDR2 is YNNKEL in the germline V gene (reference sequence). The CDR3 loop is CASSQLGLASNEQFF. CDR3 DNA: TGTGCCAGCAGCCAACTGGGACTAGCAAGCAATGAGCAGTTCTTC.

V and J are TRBV6-2 or TRBV6-3 and TRBJ2-7, with D maybe TRBD2 (5 bases). Germline CDR1 is MNHEY and CDR2 is SVGEGT. The CDR3 length is 16 residues. Trimming cost V 0 bases and J 2 bases, with 14 bases left between them. The CDR3 DNA sequence: TGTGCCAGCAGTTACTCGACCCCGGACGGGACCTACGAGCAGTACTTC. The encoded protein is CASSYSTPDGTYEQYF.